This T cell receptor beta chain was identified during a study of T-cell memory formation after mild COVID-19 (dated by TCRdb to about 2021). In terms of the full investigation: Most TCR sequence clusters were specific to one of the two donors. In two donors, T-cell clones that expanded and contracted after mild COVID-19 were followed by sequencing TCRalpha and TCRbeta repertoires longitudinally. The cohort comprised two young, previously healthy adult volunteers, one female and one male.

Concerning this clonotype: Its antigen remains undetermined. No clone much larger than this one lies a single base away; base qualities are absent.

What the authors observed across the whole study: From day 15 to 85, contracting clones showed balanced CD4/CD8 phenotypes, whereas a second wave of clones that expanded from day 15 to 37 leaned towards CD4+. Some responding clones were found in pre-infection memory, which suggests that pre-existing cross-reactive memory T cells took part in the SARS-CoV-2 response. SARS-CoV-2 specificity was not confirmed for the second-wave clones peaking on day 37. Contracting CD4+ clones appeared mostly in the CM and EM memory subsets, whereas CD8+ clones were enriched in EMRA. The study included only a couple of mild cases, and larger cohorts that include severe cases with pre-infection samples were judged to be necessary.

Ficoll-Paque density gradient centrifugation was used to isolate PBMCs. The germline V gene yields KGHSH for CDR1 and LQKENI for CDR2. V loses 2 bases at its end and J loses 6 bases; junction bases beyond the gene matches: 25. Taken from cysteine to phenylalanine, the CDR3 has 21 residues. Just CDR3 DNA is preserved here, 63 bases in frame from base 1. These reads were obtained on an Illumina NovaSeq 6000. TCRalpha and TCRbeta cDNA libraries were built by 5'RACE with constant-segment primers, adding sample barcodes and unique molecular identifiers. Trizol reagent was used to extract RNA from every sample. Library amplification was performed in two PCR steps, and a second sample barcode and Illumina TruSeq adapters were introduced in the second step. Sequencing of the libraries was done on an Illumina NovaSeq, producing 2 x 150 bp paired-end reads. The source study handled its data this way. The reads were demultiplexed and collapsed into UMI-guided consensus sequences using migec v1.2.7. With mixcr v2.1.11, UMI consensuses were aligned to TRA and TRB V and J templates and assembled into clonotypes. A clonotype was counted as expanded or contracted only when both edgeR and NoisET called the clonotype significant, with the noise models trained on biological replicates. For edgeR calls, the cutoffs were a false discovery rate-adjusted p below 0.01 and a log2 fold-change threshold of 1. PCA with hierarchical clustering of max-normalized trajectories of the 1000 most abundant clonotypes was used as exploratory dynamics analysis. The CD4 or CD8 phenotype of responding clones was assigned using the separately sequenced CD4+ and CD8+ repertoires. The public reads were reanalyzed by TCRdb: fastp trimming at Q25, MiXCR alignment, in-frame beta chains only. One record per CDR3 amino acid sequence lists the most common genes and DNA. The V and J calls and clone size come from TCRdb's table, not from the authors' own analysis. Across this sample there are approximately 580,000 distinct CDR3 sequences, with roughly 22% seen only once. The ten largest clones add up to roughly an eighth of the sample.

The V gene is TRBV18 and the J gene is TRBJ1-5; the junction holds 7 bases that match TRBD1. Sequencing input: PBMCs or a T cell subset sorted from them (not recorded which). The receptor's source is an adult woman who had mild COVID-19 (a few samples of this study predate the infection). The sample titles of this study are shuffled in the database, so cell type and time point are left out; the donor was told from shared clones. The sequence in DNA is TGTGCCAGCTCACCAGGCAGACGATTCGACCTAGACAGGGATAAGGTTCAGCCCCAGCATTTT. Its product reads: CASSPGRRFDLDRDKVQPQHF.